The 6 T cell receptor beta chains reported below all come from one sample, sequenced in a study of tumour-infiltrating T cells in Burkitt lymphoma. Profiled with immunoSEQ multiplex PCR; TCRdb holds only in-frame clones, not every one. The sample records under 1,500 clones, approximately 99% being singletons. The specimen was tumor tissue. The receptors stem from a human donor with Burkitt lymphoma.

The rearrangement joins TRBV6-6 to TRBJ2-3, with D possibly TRBD2 on 5 matching bases. The length of the CDR3 is 15 residues. Germline CDR1 and CDR2: MNHNY and SVGAGI (reference sequence). V lost 5 bases and J lost 6, with 18 bases in between. The CDR3 spells CASSSHGGSPDTQYF. The CDR3 nucleotides are TGTGCCAGCAGTAGCCATGGAGGTAGTCCCGATACGCAGTATTTT.

The chain employs TRBV25-1 and TRBJ2-5, with 8 bases that match TRBD2. Per the germline V gene, CDR1 is MGHDK and CDR2 is SYGVNS. J gave up 4 bases and V 7 bases, and 8 bases lay outside the gene matches. The CDR3 runs to 14 residues. This CDR3 is CASKLAAGGETQYF. The CDR3 nucleotides read TGTGCCAGCAAGTTGGCGGCGGGGGGAGAGACCCAGTACTTC.

This clone was seen once. The rearrangement joins TRBV13 to TRBJ2-1; D not resolved. Germline V gene sequence: CDR1 PRHDT, CDR2 FYEKMQ (reference sequence). V was pared by 1 base and J by 7 bases, with 11 bases between. The CDR3 loop spans 14 amino acids. CDR3 bases: TGTGCCAGCAGCTTAGTTGGGCGTTCGAATGAGCAGTTCTTC. Translation gives CASSLVGRSNEQFF.

This chain uses TRBV6-1 with TRBJ2-5, with 7 bases matching TRBD1. Germline V gene sequence: CDR1 MNHNS, CDR2 SASEGT. The CDR3 has 13 residues. Losses at the gene ends were 3 bases for V and 6 bases for J; bases not matched to a gene: 4. In DNA, the CDR3 is TGTGCCAGCAGTGACAGGGGGTTAAAGACCCAGTACTTC. This codes for CASSDRGLKTQYF.

The J gene is TRBJ2-1, the V gene TRBV5-1; D could derive from TRBD1 or TRBD2 (6 bases each). The V gene's germline CDR1 is SGHRS and CDR2 YFSETQ. V was trimmed by 4 bases and J by 2 bases, leaving 16 bases between them. CDR3 length: 16 amino acids. As DNA, the CDR3 is TGCGCCAGCAGCCACGGGGGCGGGTATACCTACAATGAGCAGTTCTTC. This gives the protein CASSHGGGYTYNEQFF.

This clone came up once. The chain couples TRBV7-2 to TRBJ1-6, with D perhaps TRBD1 (5 bases). Trimming pared 3 bases from V and 10 bases from J, leaving 13 bases between. This CDR3 comprises 14 residues. CDR1 and CDR2 (germline): SGHTA, FQGNSA. The CDR3 here is CASSFSAGSSPLHF. The DNA of the CDR3 is TGTGCCAGCAGCTTTTCGGCAGGGTCCTCACCCCTCCACTTT.